Listed here is a single T cell receptor (beta chain). The antigen is not known. CDR3 length equals 16 residues. V gave up 4 bases and J gave up 0 bases, with 16 bases separating them. The germline CDR1 and CDR2 sequences are MGHRA and YSYEKL. Regarding treatment: some 19 received Ad26.COV2.S at low or high dose, single or two shots; several received placebo; per-sample allocation not given. On day 63 after the first injection, vaccine and placebo recipients gave samples. Donation came from an adult in Boston who was aged 18-55 years. Measured with immunoSEQ multiplex PCR; TCRdb has only the in-frame clones, and not every one. Here the sample spans about 350,000 clones, about 88% being singletons. The record originates from a study of Ad26.COV2.S vaccination and SARS-CoV-2 variants. The wider study: Doses of Ad26.COV2.S were injected into muscle once or twice, 56 days apart. Points from the study as a whole: Similar non-spike TCR breadth was observed in recipients of vaccine and of placebo. In vaccinated individuals, spike-specific CD8+ and CD4+ T cell responses reportedly displayed substantial breadth.

The specimen was peripheral blood, collected in a trial of Ad26.COV2.S vaccine versus placebo. V is TRBV4-1 and J is TRBJ2-7; a weak D match, TRBD2 (6 bases). This clonotype was obtained from a person aged 18 to 59 who received the Ad26.COV2.S COVID-19 vaccine or a placebo. CDR3 nucleotides: TGCGCCAGCAGCCCTACGGTGGGGAGGAGCTCCTACGAGCAGTACTTC. This gives the protein CASSPTVGRSSYEQYF.